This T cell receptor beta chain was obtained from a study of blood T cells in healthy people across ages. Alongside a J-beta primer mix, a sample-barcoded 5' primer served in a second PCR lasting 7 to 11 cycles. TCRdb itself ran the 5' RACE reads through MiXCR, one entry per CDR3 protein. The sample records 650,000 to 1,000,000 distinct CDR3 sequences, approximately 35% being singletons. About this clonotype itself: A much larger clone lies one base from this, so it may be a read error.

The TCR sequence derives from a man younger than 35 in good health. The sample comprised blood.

CDR3 in DNA: TGTGCCAGCAGTTTATTTCTCGGGGCTAGCGGGGCCTCTAGCACAGATACGCAGTATTTT. Residues: CASSLFLGASGASSTDTQYF. The gene calls are TRBV12-3 or TRBV12-4 and TRBJ2-3; 9 bases are a match to TRBD2. Unmatched junction bases numbered 15, after V lost 2 bases and J lost 0 bases. The CDR3 consists of 20 residues.